The clone carrying this T cell receptor (beta chain) showed up just a few times. The record originates from a study of blood T cell repertoires in COVID-19. In the study overall: From the United States, Italy and Spain came samples of acute and convalescent COVID-19. The analysed material was cDNA or gDNA that came from T cells, B-cell-depleted T cells, or PBMCs.

CDR1 and CDR2 from the germline V gene are SEHNR and FQNEAQ (reference sequence). The trim removed 6 bases at V and 2 bases at J, leaving 5 bases unmatched. The CDR3 has 14 amino acids. Original processing methods: The authors estimated nucleated cell counts from reference gene primer amplification. TCRdb's table, derived via immunoSEQ multiplex PCR, lists solely in-frame clones and lacks some. The V and J calls and clone size come from that table; D and trimming were worked out from the DNA. The sample consists of 250,000 to 350,000 clones, approximately 90% of them appearing once. The V and J genes are TRBV7-9 and TRBJ2-3; 7 bases map to TRBD1. This TCR was recovered from a woman aged 25 to 39 with active or convalescent COVID-19. The sample taken for sequencing was peripheral blood. The CDR3 coding sequence is TGTGCCAGCAGTGAACAGGGGTCCACAGATACGCAGTATTTT. Protein sequence: CASSEQGSTDTQYF.